The T cell receptor (beta chain) under discussion was sequenced for a study of shared T cell receptors in the human thymus. The repertoire was sequenced with immunoSEQ multiplex PCR; TCRdb's copy has only in-frame clones and lacks some. The data contain about 660,000 clones, 85% to 90% of them singletons. This CDR3 contains 13 residues. Looked up from germline, CDR1 is SGHKS and CDR2 is YYEKEE (reference sequence). Trimming pared 3 bases from V and 5 bases from J, leaving 12 bases between. These sequences were also reported in another study, on human thymus T cells. That work adds: Among the donors, all were healthy Finnish infants having corrective surgery for congenital heart defects. Thymic tissue was derived from resections collected during corrective heart surgery.

Material for sequencing was thymocytes. The TCR comes from a boy younger than two with a congenital heart defect. This chain uses TRBV5-5 with TRBJ2-7, with D unresolved. CDR3 DNA: TGTGCCAGCAGCTGCCGACTGGCGGACGAGCAGTACTTC. Its protein is CASSCRLADEQYF.